The 4 T cell receptor beta chains below were found in one sample sequenced in a study of early T cells in non-severe SARS-CoV-2 infection. Each CDR3 protein gets one entry after TCRdb re-called the 5' RACE reads with MiXCR. This table holds roughly 70,000 distinct CDR3 sequences, around 21% found once. The sequenced sample was whole blood, obtained at baseline. These receptors all stem from an adult who was a healthcare worker with PCR-confirmed SARS-CoV-2 infection or an uninfected control (not recorded which).

This clonotype showed up just a few times. This chain connects TRBV20-1 to TRBJ1-2; 7 bases fit TRBD1. The CDR3 consists of 12 residues. Germline CDR1 and CDR2: DFQATT and SNEGSKA (reference sequence). V gave up 4 bases and J gave up 6 bases; unmatched junction bases: 5. The CDR3 reads CSATTGDHGYTF. In DNA, the CDR3 is TGCAGTGCTACAACAGGGGACCATGGCTACACCTTC.

The sample holds many counts of this clonotype. V is TRBV7-9 and J is TRBJ1-2, with a weak D call TRBD1 (5 bases). CDR3 length: 15 amino acids. V was pared by 5 bases and J by 4 bases, with 17 bases between. Germline CDR1 is SEHNR and CDR2 is FQNEAQ (reference sequence). In DNA, the CDR3 is TGTGCCAGCAGCCTCGACGGCGGGGCAACCTATGGCTACACCTTC. Its protein is CASSLDGGATYGYTF.

J is TRBJ1-1 and V is TRBV18, with D possibly matching TRBD1 (5 bases). Per germline, CDR1 KGHSH and CDR2 LQKENI. This CDR3 region has 14 residues. V was clipped by 6 bases and J by 1 base, with 12 bases between them. CDR3 sequence (DNA): TGTGCCAGCTCCCCCGGGGGGGGGAACACTGAAGCTTTCTTT. It is translated as CASSPGGGNTEAFF.

This clonotype was picked up a small number of times. This sequence joins TRBV30 and TRBJ1-1; D is undetermined. V lost 4 bases, J lost 3 bases, and 15 bases lay in between. The CDR3 loop spans 14 amino acids. CDR1 is GTSNPN, CDR2 SVGIG, per germline (reference sequence). CDR3: CAWNSLPKHTEAFF. CDR3 DNA: TGTGCCTGGAACTCCCTTCCCAAACACACTGAAGCTTTCTTT.